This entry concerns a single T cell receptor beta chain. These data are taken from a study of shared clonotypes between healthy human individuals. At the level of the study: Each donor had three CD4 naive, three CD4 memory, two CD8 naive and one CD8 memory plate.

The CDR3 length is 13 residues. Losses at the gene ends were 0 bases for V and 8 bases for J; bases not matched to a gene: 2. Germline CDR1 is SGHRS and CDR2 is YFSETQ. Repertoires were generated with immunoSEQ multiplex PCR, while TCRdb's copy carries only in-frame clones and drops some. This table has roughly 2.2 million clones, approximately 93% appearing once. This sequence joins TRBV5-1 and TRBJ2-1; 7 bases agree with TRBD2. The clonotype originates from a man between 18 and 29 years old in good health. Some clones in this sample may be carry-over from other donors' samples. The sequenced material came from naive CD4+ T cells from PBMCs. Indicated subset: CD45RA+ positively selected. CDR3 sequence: CASSLVSGYEQFF. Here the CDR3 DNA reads TGCGCCAGCAGCTTGGTTAGCGGGTATGAGCAGTTCTTC.